This T cell receptor (beta chain) was observed in a study of blood T cell repertoires in COVID-19. Trimming shortened V by 4 bases and J by 6 bases, and 17 bases separated the two germline ends. The CDR3 runs to 15 residues. Germline CDR1 and CDR2: SGHDT and YYEEEE. The data were produced by immunoSEQ multiplex PCR, yet TCRdb's version contains in-frame clones alone and is incomplete. The data contain roughly 16,000 clones, 85% to 90% of them singletons. This sequence was found in an elderly woman with COVID-19, enrolled during active disease. Sequencing was performed on peripheral blood. The chain links TRBV5-6 to TRBJ2-4; weak D call: TRBD2 (5 bases). The CDR3: CASSADPNTRNIQYF. CDR3 nucleotides: TGTGCCAGCAGCGCAGACCCTAATACTAGAAACATTCAGTACTTC.